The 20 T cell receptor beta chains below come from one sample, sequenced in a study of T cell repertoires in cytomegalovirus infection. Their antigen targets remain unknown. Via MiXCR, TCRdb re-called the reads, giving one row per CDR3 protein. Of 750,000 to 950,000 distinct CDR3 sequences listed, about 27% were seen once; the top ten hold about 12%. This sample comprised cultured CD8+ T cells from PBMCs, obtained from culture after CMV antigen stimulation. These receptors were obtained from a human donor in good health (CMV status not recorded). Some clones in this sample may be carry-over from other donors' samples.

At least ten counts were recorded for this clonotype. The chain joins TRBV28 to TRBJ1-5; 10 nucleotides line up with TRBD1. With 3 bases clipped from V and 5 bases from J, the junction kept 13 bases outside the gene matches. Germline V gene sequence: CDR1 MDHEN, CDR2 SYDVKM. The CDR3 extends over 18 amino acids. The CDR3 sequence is CASSFLDYPGQGYQPQHF. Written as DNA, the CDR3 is TGTGCCAGCAGTTTTCTAGACTACCCGGGACAGGGGTATCAGCCCCAGCATTTT.

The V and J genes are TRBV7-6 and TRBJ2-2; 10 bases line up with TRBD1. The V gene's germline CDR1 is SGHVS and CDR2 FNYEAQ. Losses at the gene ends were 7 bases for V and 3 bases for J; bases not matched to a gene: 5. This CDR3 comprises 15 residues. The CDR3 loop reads CASIPGTGDTGELFF. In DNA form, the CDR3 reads TGTGCCAGCATCCCCGGGACAGGGGACACCGGGGAGCTGTTTTTT. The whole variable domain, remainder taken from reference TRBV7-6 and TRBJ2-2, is GAGVSQSPRYKVTKRGQDVALRCDPISGHVSLYWYRQALGQGPEFLTYFNYEAQQDKSGLPNDRFSAERPEGSISTLTIQRTEQRDSAMYRCASIPGTGDTGELFFGEGSRLTVL.

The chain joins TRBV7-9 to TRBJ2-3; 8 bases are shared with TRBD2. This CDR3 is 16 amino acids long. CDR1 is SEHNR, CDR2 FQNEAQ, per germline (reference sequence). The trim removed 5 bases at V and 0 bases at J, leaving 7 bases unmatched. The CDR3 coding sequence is TGTGCCAGCAGCCCCGTGGCTAGCGGGAGCACAGATACGCAGTATTTT. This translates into CASSPVASGSTDTQYF.

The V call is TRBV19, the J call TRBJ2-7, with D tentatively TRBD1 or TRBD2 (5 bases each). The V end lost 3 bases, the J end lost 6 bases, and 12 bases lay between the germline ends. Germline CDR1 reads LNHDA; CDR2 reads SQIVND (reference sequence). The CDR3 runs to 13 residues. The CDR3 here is CASSMKGTGEQYF. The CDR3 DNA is TGTGCCAGTAGTATGAAAGGGACGGGCGAGCAGTACTTC.

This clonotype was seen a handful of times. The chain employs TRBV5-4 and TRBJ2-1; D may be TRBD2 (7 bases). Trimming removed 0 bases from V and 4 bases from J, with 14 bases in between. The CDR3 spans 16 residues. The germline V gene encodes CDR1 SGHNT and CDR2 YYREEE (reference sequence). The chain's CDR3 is CASSLGVRGGYNEQFF. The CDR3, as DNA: TGTGCCAGCAGCTTGGGGGTGAGGGGGGGTTACAATGAGCAGTTCTTC.

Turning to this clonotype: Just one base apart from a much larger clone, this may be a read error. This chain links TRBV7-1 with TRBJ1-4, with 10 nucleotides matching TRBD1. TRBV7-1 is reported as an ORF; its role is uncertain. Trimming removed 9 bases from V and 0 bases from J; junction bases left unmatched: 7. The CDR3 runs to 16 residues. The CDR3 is CARSGDRGSTNEKLFF. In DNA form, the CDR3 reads TGTGCCAGAAGCGGGGACAGGGGATCAACTAATGAAAAACTGTTTTTT.

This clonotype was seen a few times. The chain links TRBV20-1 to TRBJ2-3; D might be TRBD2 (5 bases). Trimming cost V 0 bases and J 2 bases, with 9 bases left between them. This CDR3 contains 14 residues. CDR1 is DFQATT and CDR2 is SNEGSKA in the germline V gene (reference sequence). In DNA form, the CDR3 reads TGCAGTGCTAGAGACCGGGGATACACAGATACGCAGTATTTT. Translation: CSARDRGYTDTQYF.

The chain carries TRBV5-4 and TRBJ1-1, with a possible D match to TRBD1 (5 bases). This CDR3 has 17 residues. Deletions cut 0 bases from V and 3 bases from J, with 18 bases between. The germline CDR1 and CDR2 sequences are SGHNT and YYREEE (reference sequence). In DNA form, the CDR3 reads TGTGCCAGCAGCTTGGAGGGTTTGGTCAGGGACTACACTGAAGCTTTCTTT. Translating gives CASSLEGLVRDYTEAFF. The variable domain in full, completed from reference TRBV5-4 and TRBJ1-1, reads ETGVTQSPTHLIKTRGQQVTLRCSSQSGHNTVSWYQQALGQGPQFIFQYYREEENGRGNFPPRFSGLQFPNYSSELNVNALELDDSALYLCASSLEGLVRDYTEAFFGQGTRLTVV.

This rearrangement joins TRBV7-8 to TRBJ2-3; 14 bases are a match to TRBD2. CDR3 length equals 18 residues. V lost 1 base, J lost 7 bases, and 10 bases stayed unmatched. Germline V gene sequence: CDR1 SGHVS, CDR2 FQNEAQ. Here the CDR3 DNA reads TGTGCCAGCAGCTTAGGACTAGCGGGGGGGGGGGGGGTCAATACGCAGTATTTT. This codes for CASSLGLAGGGGVNTQYF. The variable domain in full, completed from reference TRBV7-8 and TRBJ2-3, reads GAGVSQSPRYKVAKRGQDVALRCDPISGHVSLFWYQQALGQGPEFLTYFQNEAQLDKSGLPSDRFFAERPEGSVSTLKIQRTQQEDSAVYLCASSLGLAGGGGVNTQYFGPGTRLTVL.

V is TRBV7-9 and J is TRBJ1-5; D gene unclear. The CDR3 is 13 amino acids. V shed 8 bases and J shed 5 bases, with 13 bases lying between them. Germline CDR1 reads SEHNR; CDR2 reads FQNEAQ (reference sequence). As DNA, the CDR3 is TGTGCCAGCTCCGGACCTCAGGATCAGCCCCAGCATTTT. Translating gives CASSGPQDQPQHF. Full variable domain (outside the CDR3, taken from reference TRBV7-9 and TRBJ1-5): DTGVSQNPRHKITKRGQNVTFRCDPISEHNRLYWYRQTLGQGPEFLTYFQNEAQLEKSRLLSDRFSAERPKGSFSTLEIQRTEQGDSAMYLCASSGPQDQPQHFGDGTRLSIL.

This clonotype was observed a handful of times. CDR3 sequence reads: CASSSDRGFQETQYF. CDR3 DNA: TGCGCCAGCAGCTCGGACAGGGGGTTCCAAGAGACCCAGTACTTC. J is TRBJ2-5 and V is TRBV4-3; 10 bases match TRBD1. The CDR3 loop spans 15 amino acids. Trimming cost V 5 bases and J 1 base; bases outside gene matches: 4. Germline V gene data show CDR1 as LGHNA and CDR2 as YSLEER.

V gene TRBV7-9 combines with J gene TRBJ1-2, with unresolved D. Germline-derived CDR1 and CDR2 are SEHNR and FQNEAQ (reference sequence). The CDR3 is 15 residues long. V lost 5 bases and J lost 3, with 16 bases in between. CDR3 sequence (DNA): TGTGCCAGCAGCATGGACCCCCAAGCGTACTATGGCTACACCTTC. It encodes CASSMDPQAYYGYTF.

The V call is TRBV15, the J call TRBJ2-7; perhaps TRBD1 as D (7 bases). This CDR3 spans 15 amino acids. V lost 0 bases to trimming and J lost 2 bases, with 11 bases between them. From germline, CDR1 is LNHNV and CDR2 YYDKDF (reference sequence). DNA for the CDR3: TGTGCCACCAGCAGAGACAGGGGGGTCCCCTACGAGCAGTACTTC. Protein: CATSRDRGVPYEQYF.

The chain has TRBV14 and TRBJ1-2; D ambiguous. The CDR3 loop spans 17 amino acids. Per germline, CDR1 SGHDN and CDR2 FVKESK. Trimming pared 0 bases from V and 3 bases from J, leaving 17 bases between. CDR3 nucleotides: TGTGCCAGCAGCCAAGATACGAACTACGGGGAGTACTATGGCTACACCTTC. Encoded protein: CASSQDTNYGEYYGYTF.

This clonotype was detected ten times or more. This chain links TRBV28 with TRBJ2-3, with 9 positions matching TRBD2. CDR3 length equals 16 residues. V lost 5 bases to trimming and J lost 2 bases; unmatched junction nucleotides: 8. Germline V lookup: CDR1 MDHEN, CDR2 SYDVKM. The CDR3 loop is CASSLRGGQITDTQYF. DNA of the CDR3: TGTGCCAGCAGTCTGCGGGGGGGACAAATCACAGATACGCAGTATTTT.

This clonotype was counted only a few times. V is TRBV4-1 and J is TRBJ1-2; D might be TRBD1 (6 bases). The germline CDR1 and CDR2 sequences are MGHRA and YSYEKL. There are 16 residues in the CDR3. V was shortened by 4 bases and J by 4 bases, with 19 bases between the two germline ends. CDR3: CASSPDQWTATYGYTF. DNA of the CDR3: TGCGCCAGCAGCCCGGACCAATGGACAGCTACCTATGGCTACACCTTC.

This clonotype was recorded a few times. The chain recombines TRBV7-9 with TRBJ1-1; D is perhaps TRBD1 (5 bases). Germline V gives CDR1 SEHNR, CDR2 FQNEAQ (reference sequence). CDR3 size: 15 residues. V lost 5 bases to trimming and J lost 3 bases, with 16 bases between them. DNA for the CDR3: TGTGCCAGCAGCACCCCTCGGGGCAGGGACACTGAAGCTTTCTTT. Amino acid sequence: CASSTPRGRDTEAFF.

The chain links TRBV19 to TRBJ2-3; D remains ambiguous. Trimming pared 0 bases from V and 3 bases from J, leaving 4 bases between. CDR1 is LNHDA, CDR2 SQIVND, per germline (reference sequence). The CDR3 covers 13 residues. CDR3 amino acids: CASSIDWTDTQYF. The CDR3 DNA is TGTGCCAGTAGTATAGATTGGACAGATACGCAGTATTTT.

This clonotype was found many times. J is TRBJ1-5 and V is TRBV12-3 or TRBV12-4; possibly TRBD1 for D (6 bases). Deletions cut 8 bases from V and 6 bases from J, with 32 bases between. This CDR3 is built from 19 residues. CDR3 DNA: TGTGCCAGCGGACCACCCCACAGGGCCAGAGTGGGGTTGGGTCAGCCCCAGCATTTT. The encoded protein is CASGPPHRARVGLGQPQHF.

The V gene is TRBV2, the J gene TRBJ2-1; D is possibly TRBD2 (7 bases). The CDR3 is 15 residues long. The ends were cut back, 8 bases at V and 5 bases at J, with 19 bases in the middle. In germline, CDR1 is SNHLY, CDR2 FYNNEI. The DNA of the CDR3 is TGTGCCAGCCCGAGCGGACGGGGGGCCGACAATGAGCAGTTCTTC. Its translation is CASPSGRGADNEQFF.